One sample yielded the 3 T cell receptor beta chains listed below, sequenced in a study of cytomegalovirus exposure and HLA in healthy donors. The PCR employed 60 Vbeta primers together with 13 Jbeta primers. Sequencing used immunoSEQ multiplex PCR; TCRdb keeps in-frame clones, though not all of them. The sample yields about 150,000 clones, roughly 80% seen once. Sequenced: PBMCs. The receptors were gathered from a woman aged 40 to 49 in good health and CMV-seronegative.

The gene calls are TRBV9 and TRBJ2-1; D is unclear. V lost 0 bases and J 4 bases, leaving 17 bases between the germline ends. Germline CDR1 and CDR2: SGDLS and YYNGEE. The CDR3 loop spans 17 amino acids. The CDR3 reads CASSVASLLQSYNEQFF. In DNA form, the CDR3 reads TGTGCCAGCAGCGTAGCTTCTCTGCTACAGAGTTACAATGAGCAGTTCTTC. Variable domain in full (rest from reference TRBV9 and TRBJ2-1): DSGVTQTPKHLITATGQRVTLRCSPRSGDLSVYWYQQSLDQGLQFLIQYYNGEERAKGNILERFSAQQFPDLHSELNLSSLELGDSALYFCASSVASLLQSYNEQFFGPGTRLTVL.

For the CDR3, the DNA is TGTGCCAGCAGCCCTACAGGGGGCTTTTCCTACGAGCAGTACTTC. Translation: CASSPTGGFSYEQYF. The chain joins TRBV11-2 to TRBJ2-7; 9 bases agree with TRBD1. The CDR3 contains 15 residues. Germline V CDR1 and CDR2: SGHAT, FQNNGV. V lost 5 bases to trimming and J lost 1 base; unmatched junction nucleotides: 6.

The chain has TRBV27 and TRBJ1-2; no definite D call. The germline V gene encodes CDR1 MNHEY and CDR2 SMNVEV (reference sequence). Trimming left V 5 bases short and J 4 bases short, with 11 bases between. The CDR3 spans 13 residues. CDR3 DNA sequence: TGTGCCAGCAGTCCCAATCGTAGCTATGGCTACACCTTC. As protein: CASSPNRSYGYTF.